Included here is one T cell receptor beta chain sequence, with context. What this receptor recognizes is not known. No much larger clone is present one base from it, and per-base qualities are unavailable. The CDR3 regions of human TCRbeta chains were analyzed by immunosequencing. The original methods were these. TCRs in the repertoires were matched against a reference library of SARS-CoV-2-specific TCRs that had been generated with the MIRA antigen-specificity platform. Breadth was defined as the fraction of unique TCRs that were SARS-CoV-2-associated. Depth was defined as the fraction of total T cells that were SARS-CoV-2-associated. Each spike-specific TCR was assigned to its reactive spike region and to a CD4 or CD8 class using the MIRA data. Log10-transformed breadth and depth values were compared by one-way ANOVA with Sidak's multiple comparisons tests. TCRdb limited this immuneACCESS table to in-frame rearrangements with V and J called. A share of clones is missing; checked studies link under half to unresolved V genes, and the rest is unexplained. V, J and clone size are those of that table, while D and trimming were read from the DNA. The sample contains 35,000 to 45,000 clones, about 78% of them found a single time. The ten largest clonotypes hold around 3.6% of the sample.

The sample's time point, from its label and the paper: baseline before first vaccination. Samples from vaccinated people were obtained from the UK trials COV001 and COV002, which included a single-blind randomized controlled phase 2/3 trial of AZD1222 (ChAdOx1 nCoV-19) in healthy adults. For TCRbeta chain sequencing, PBMC samples were collected from trial participants at day 0 and at day 28 after the second dose. V ends up 6 bases short and J 4 bases short, with an unmatched junction base count of 4. The CDR3, cysteine through phenylalanine, is 15 amino acids long. The sequence is cut down to CDR3 DNA, 45 bases in frame from base 1. CDR1 and CDR2, looked up from the germline V gene (reference sequence), are MNHEY and SMNVEV. This record belongs to a study of T cell responses to AZD1222 COVID-19 vaccine (TCRdb year 2021). Background on the whole study: AZD1222 recipients with second doses at about 4 weeks or about 12 weeks were pooled, because spike-specific TCR depth and breadth did not differ between schedules. A total of 233 trial participants underwent TCR sequencing, of whom roughly 210 received two doses of AZD1222 and approximately 25 received two doses of the MenACWY control vaccine. Trial participants were enrolled by age into 18-55, 56-69 and 70-plus year subgroups, with 148, 28 and 57 TCR-sequenced participants respectively.

The paper as a whole reports these results and caveats: The vaccine-associated CD4 TCRs covered the entire spike protein, and the dominant responses fell in regions 160-218 and 743-854. The 56-69-year group was small, and its depth increase did not reach significance, likely because of low power. Conclusions about previously exposed vaccinees are limited, since just five to seven AZD1222 recipients were seropositive for SARS-CoV-2 at baseline. Participants were mostly white British, with more females than males. The authors suggested clonal diversity may have been underestimated. Reportedly, close to half of the unique spike-specific TCRs recognized epitopes lying outside the regions that are mutated in the B.1.351 and B.1.1.7 variants. Because no day 14 peak-response samples were available, repertoires were characterized only after the peak T cell response. After two AZD1222 doses, spike-specific TCR breadth and depth were significantly higher than at day 0 and than in MenACWY recipients.

The sequence derives from an adult in good health. The material sequenced was peripheral blood, taken on day 0 of AZD1222 vaccination. The rearranged segments are TRBV27 and TRBJ2-5; 14 bases in the junction line up with TRBD2. The DNA reads TGTGCCAGCAGCAGAGGACTAGCGGGGGGAGAGACCCAGTACTTC. It specifies CASSRGLAGGETQYF.